A single sample gave rise to the 2 T cell receptor beta chains below, sequenced in a study of response to subunit inactivated influenza vaccine. TCRdb independently ran MiXCR on the RT-PCR reads; one entry per CDR3 protein. The table records fewer than 350,000 distinct CDR3 sequences, 21% of them present only once. The material sequenced was PBMCs from blood, taken around 22 months after vaccination. The source of these receptors is a man between 50 and 75 years old who received an inactivated influenza vaccine.

This chain links TRBV6-2 or TRBV6-3 with TRBJ1-1; TRBD1 matches 11 bases. V trimming: 4 bases; J trimming: 9 bases; junction bases outside the gene matches: 10. The germline V gene has CDR1 MNHEY and CDR2 SVGEGT. CDR3 size: 15 residues. This CDR3 is CASSSKRTGGSKAFF. In nucleotides, the CDR3 is TGTGCCAGCAGTTCCAAGCGGACAGGGGGCAGTAAAGCTTTCTTT.

The chain carries TRBV28 and TRBJ2-7; possibly TRBD1 for D (5 bases). Germline-derived CDR1 and CDR2 are MDHEN and SYDVKM. V lost 3 bases to trimming and J lost 6 bases, with 12 bases between them. The CDR3 extends over 13 amino acids. CDR3 in amino acids: CASSFGALGEQYF. As DNA, the CDR3 is TGTGCCAGCAGTTTTGGGGCCCTCGGCGAGCAGTACTTC.